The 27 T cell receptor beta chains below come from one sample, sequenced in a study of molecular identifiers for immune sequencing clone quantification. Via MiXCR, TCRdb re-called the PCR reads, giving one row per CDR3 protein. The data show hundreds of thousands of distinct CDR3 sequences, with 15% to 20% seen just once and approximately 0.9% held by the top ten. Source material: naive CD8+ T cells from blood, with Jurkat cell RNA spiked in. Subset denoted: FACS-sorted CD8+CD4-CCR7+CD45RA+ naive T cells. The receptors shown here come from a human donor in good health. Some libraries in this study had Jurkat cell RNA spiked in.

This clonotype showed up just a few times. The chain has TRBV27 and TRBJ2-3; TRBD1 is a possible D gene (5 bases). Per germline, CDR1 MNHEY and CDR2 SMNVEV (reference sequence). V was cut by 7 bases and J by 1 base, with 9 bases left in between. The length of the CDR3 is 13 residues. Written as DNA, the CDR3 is TGTGCCAGCACCTTAGGGGGCACAGATACGCAGTATTTT. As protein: CASTLGGTDTQYF.

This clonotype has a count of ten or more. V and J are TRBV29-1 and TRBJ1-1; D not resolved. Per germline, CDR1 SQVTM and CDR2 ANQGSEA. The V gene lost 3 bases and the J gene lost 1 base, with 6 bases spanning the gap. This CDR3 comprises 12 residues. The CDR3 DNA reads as TGCAGCGTTGATAGCACGAACACTGAAGCTTTCTTT. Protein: CSVDSTNTEAFF.

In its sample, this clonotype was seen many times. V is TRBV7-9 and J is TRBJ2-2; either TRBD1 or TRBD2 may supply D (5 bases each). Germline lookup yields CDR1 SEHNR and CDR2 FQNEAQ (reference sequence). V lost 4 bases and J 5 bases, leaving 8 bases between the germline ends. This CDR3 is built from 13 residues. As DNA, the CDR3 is TGTGCCAGCAGCTCCGGGGCGACCGGGGAGCTGTTTTTT. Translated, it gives CASSSGATGELFF.

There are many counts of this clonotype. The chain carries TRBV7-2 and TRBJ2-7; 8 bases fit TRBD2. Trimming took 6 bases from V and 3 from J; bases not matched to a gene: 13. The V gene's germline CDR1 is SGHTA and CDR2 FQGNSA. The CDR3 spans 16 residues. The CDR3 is CASRSEPMAGGYEQYF. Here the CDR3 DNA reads TGTGCCAGCAGATCCGAGCCCATGGCGGGGGGCTACGAGCAGTACTTC. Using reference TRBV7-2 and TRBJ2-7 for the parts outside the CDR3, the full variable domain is GAGVSQSPSNKVTEKGKDVELRCDPISGHTALYWYRQSLGQGLEFLIYFQGNSAPDKSGLPSDRFSAERTGGSVSTLTIQRTQQEDSAVYLCASRSEPMAGGYEQYFGPGTRLTVT.

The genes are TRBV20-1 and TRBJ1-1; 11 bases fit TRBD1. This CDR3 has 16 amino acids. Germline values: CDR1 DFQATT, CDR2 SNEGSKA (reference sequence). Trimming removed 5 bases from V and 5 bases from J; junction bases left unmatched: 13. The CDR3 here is CSAEGQGGEMGTEAFF. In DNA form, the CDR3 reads TGCAGTGCTGAGGGACAGGGGGGAGAGATGGGAACTGAAGCTTTCTTT.

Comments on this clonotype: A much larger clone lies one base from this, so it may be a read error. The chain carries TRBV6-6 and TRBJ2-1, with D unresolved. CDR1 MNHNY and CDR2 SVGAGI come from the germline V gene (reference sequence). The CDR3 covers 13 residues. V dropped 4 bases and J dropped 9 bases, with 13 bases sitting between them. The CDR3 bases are TGTGCCAGCAGTTCGGGTTCGTGGACTGAGCAGTTCTTC. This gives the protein CASSSGSWTEQFF.

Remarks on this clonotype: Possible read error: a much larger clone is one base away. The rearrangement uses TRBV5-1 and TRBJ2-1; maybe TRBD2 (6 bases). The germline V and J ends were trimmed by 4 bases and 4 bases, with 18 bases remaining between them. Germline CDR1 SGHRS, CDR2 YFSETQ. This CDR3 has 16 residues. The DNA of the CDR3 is TGCGCCAGCAGCCACTCTAACGGGGGTTATTACAATGAGCAGTTCTTC. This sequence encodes CASSHSNGGYYNEQFF.

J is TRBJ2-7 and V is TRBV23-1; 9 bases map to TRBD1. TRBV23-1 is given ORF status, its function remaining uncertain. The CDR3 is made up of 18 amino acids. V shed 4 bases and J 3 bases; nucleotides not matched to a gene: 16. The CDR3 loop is CASSPQGATYSTNYEQYF. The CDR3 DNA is TGCGCCAGCAGTCCACAGGGGGCTACCTACTCTACAAACTACGAGCAGTACTTC.

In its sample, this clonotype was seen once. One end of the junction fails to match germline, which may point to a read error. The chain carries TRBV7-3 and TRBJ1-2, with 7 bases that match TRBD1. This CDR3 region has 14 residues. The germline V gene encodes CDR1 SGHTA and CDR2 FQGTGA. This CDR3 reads CASSLDRVDYGHTF. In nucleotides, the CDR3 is TGTGCCAGCAGCCTTGACAGGGTCGACTATGGCCACACCTTC.

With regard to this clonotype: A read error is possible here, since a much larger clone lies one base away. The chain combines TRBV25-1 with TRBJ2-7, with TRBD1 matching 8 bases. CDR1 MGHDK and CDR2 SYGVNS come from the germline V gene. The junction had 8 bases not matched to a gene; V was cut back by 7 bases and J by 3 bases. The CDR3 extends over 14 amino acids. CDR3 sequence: CASISTGTGYEQYV. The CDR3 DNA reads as TGTGCCAGCATTTCTACCGGGACAGGCTACGAGCAGTACGTC.

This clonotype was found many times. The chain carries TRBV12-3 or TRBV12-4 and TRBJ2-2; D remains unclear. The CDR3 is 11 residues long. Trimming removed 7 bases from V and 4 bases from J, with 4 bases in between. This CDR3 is CASTFTGELFF. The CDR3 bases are TGTGCCAGCACCTTCACCGGGGAGCTGTTTTTT.

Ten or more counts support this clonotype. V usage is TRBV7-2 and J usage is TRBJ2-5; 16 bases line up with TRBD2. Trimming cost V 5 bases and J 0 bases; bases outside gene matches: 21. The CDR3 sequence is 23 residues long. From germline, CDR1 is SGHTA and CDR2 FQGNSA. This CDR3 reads CASSPGLAGGESIMWAYQETQYF. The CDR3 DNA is TGTGCCAGCAGCCCGGGACTAGCGGGGGGGGAGTCAATCATGTGGGCTTACCAAGAGACCCAGTACTTC.

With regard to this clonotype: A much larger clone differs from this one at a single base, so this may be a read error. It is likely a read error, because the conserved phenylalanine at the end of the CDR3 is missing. The CDR3 DNA follows: TGTGCCAGCAGCGACGGGATAAATGAGCAGTTCCTC. The encoded protein is CASSDGINEQFL. This chain uses TRBV9 with TRBJ2-1; D is perhaps TRBD2 (5 bases). V lost 3 bases, J lost 7 bases, and 8 bases lay in between. The CDR3 totals 12 residues. From germline, CDR1 is SGDLS and CDR2 YYNGEE.

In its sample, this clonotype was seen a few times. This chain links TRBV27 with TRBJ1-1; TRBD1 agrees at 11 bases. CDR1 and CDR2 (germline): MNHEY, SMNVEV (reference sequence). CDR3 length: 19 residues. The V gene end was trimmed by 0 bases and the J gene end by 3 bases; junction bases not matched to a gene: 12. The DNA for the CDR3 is TGTGCCAGCAGTTTATCTCCTAGGACAGGGGGCGAACCCGACACTGAAGCTTTCTTT. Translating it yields CASSLSPRTGGEPDTEAFF.

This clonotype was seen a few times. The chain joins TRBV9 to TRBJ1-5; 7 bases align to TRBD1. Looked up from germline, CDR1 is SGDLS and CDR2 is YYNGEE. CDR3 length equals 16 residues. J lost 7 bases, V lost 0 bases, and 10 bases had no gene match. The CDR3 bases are TGTGCCAGCAGCGTAGGTTGGGACAGCCGGGAACAGCCCCAGCATTTT. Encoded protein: CASSVGWDSREQPQHF.

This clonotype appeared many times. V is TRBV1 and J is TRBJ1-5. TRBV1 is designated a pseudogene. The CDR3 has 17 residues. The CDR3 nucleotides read TGCACCAGCAGCCAAGTGTATCCATACGTAACTTATCAGCCCCAGCATTTT. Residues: CTSSQVYPYVTYQPQHF.

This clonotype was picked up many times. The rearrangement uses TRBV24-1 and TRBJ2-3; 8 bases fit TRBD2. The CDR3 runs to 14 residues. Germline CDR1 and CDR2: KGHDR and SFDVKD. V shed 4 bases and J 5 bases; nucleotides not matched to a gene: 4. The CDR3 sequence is CATSDPTSGDTQYF. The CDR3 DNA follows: TGTGCCACCAGTGACCCCACTAGCGGAGATACGCAGTATTTT.

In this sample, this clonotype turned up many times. Here the CDR3 reads CSGETAYEQYF. The CDR3 coding sequence is TGCAGCGGGGAAACTGCCTACGAGCAGTACTTC. The genes are TRBV29-1 and TRBJ2-7; D remains unclear. The CDR3 is made up of 11 amino acids. Germline CDR1 reads SQVTM; CDR2 reads ANQGSEA. Trimming stripped 7 bases from V and 2 bases from J, with 9 bases between.

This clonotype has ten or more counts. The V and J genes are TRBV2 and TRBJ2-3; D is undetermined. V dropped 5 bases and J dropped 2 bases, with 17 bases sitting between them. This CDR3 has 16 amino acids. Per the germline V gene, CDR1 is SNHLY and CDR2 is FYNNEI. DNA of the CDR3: TGTGCCAGCAGTCCCCCCGTCAGCGAGCTCACAGATACGCAGTATTTT. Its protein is CASSPPVSELTDTQYF.

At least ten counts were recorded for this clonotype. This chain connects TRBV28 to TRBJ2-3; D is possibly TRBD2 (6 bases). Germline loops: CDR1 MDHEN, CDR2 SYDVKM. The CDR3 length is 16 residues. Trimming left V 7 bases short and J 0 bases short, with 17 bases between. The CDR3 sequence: CASNSLAETSTDTQYF. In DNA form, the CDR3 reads TGTGCCAGCAACTCTTTAGCGGAAACTAGCACAGATACGCAGTATTTT.

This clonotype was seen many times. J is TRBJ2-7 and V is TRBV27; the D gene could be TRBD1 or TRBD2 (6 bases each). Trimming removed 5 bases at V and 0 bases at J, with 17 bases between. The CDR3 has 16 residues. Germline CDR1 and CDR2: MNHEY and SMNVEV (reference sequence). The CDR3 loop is CASSLQGGLSSYEQYF. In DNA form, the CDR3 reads TGTGCCAGCAGTCTCCAAGGGGGGTTGAGCTCCTACGAGCAGTACTTC.

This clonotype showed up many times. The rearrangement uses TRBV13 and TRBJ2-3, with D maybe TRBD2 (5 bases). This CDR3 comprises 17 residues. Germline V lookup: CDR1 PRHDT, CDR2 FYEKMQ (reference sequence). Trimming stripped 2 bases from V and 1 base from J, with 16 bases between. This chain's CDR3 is CASSLSLGSGGTDTQYF. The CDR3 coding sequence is TGTGCCAGCAGCTTATCCCTTGGGAGCGGAGGCACAGATACGCAGTATTTT.

The CDR3 coding sequence is TGTGCCAGCAGTTTTTCACTAGGGGCCTACAATGAGCAGTTCTTC. Its protein is CASSFSLGAYNEQFF. The chain is built from TRBV12-3 or TRBV12-4 and TRBJ2-1, with D perhaps matching TRBD1 or TRBD2 (5 bases each). Trimming pared 3 bases from V and 2 bases from J, leaving 11 bases between. CDR3 size: 15 residues.

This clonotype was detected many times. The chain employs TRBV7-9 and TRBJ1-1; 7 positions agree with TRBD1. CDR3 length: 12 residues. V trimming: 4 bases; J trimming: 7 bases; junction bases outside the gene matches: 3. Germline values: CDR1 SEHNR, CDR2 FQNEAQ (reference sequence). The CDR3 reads CASSSGTVEAFF. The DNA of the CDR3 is TGTGCCAGCAGCTCAGGGACAGTTGAAGCTTTCTTT.

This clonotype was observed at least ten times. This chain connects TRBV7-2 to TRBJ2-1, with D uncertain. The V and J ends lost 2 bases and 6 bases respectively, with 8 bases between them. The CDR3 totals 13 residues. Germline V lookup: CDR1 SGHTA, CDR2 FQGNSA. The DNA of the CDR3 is TGTGCCAGCAGCTTAAGGTACAGCAATGAGCAGTTCTTC. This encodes CASSLRYSNEQFF.

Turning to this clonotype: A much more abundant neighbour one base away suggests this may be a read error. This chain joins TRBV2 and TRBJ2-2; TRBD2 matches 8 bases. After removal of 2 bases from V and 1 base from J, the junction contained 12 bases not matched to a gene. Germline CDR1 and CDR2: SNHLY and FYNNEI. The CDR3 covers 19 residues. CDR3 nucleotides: TGTGCCAGCAGTGAACCGGGTGAGATGGGACTAGTGAACACCGGGGAGCTGTTTTTT. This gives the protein CASSEPGEMGLVNTGELFF.

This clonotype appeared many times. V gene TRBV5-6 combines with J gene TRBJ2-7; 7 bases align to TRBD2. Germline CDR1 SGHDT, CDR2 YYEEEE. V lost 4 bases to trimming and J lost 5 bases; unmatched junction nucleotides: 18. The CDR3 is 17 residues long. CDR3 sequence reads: CASSALLASGGFDEQYF. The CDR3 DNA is TGTGCCAGCAGCGCCCTACTAGCTTCGGGGGGTTTCGACGAGCAGTACTTC.